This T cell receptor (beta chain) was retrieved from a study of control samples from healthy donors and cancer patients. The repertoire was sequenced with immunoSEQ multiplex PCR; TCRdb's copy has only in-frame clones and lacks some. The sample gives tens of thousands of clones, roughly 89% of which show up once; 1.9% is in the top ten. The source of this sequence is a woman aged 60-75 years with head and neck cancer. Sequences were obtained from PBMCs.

The CDR3 loop is CASSSIGDYEQYF. DNA of the CDR3: TGTGCCAGCAGTTCAATCGGCGACTACGAGCAGTACTTC. J is TRBJ2-7 and V is TRBV27; D unresolved. The V end lost 4 bases, the J end lost 3 bases, and 10 bases lay between the germline ends. The CDR3 has 13 residues. CDR1 and CDR2 (germline): MNHEY, SMNVEV (reference sequence).